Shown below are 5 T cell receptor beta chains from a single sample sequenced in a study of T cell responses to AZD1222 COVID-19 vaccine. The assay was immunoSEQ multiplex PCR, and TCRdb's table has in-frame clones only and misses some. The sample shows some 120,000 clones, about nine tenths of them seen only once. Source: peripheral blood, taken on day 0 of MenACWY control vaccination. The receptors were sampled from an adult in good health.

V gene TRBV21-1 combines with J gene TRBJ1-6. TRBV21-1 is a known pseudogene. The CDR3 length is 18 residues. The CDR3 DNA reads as TGTGCCAGCAGCCCACACGTGGGAGGACAGTTTTATAATTCACCCCTCCACTTT. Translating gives CASSPHVGGQFYNSPLHF.

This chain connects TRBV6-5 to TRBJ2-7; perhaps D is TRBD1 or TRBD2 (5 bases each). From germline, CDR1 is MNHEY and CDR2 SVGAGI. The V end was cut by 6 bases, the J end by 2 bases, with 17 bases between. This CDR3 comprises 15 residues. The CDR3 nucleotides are TGTGCCAGCAGGTACCGAGGAGGACACCCCTACGAGCAGTACTTC. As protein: CASRYRGGHPYEQYF.

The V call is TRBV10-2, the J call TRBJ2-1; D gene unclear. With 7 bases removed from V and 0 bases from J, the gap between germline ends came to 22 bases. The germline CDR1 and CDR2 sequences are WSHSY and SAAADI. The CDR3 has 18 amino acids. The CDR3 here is CASTLVKGSASSYNEQFF. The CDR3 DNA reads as TGCGCCAGCACCCTAGTCAAAGGGTCAGCAAGCTCCTACAATGAGCAGTTCTTC.

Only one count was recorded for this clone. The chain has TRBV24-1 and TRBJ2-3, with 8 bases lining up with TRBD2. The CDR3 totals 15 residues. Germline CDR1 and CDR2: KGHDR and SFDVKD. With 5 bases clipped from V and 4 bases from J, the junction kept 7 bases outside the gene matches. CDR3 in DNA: TGTGCCACCAGTGGGTCGGGGGGGCCCGCAGATACGCAGTATTTT. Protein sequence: CATSGSGGPADTQYF.

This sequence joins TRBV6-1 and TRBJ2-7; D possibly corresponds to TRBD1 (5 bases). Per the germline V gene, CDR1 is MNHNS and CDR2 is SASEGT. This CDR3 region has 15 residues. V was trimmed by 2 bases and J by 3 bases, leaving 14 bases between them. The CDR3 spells CASSESEGAGYEQYF. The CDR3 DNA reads TGTGCCAGCAGTGAAAGCGAAGGGGCAGGCTACGAGCAGTACTTC.